The 6 T cell receptor beta chains given below trace back to one sample, sequenced in a study of blood T cell repertoires in COVID-19. The data were produced by immunoSEQ multiplex PCR, yet TCRdb's version contains in-frame clones alone and is incomplete. This table holds around 310,000 clones, more than 75% found once. The sample taken for sequencing was peripheral blood. The receptors were gathered from a woman in her forties or fifties with active or convalescent COVID-19.

Only a few counts were recorded for this clone. The gene calls are TRBV15 and TRBJ2-1; a weak D match, TRBD2 (6 bases). Germline V gives CDR1 LNHNV, CDR2 YYDKDF (reference sequence). Trimming left V 8 bases short and J 3 bases short, with 20 bases between. The CDR3 is 16 residues long. The CDR3 spells CATQPEPGLVYNEQFF. CDR3 in DNA: TGTGCCACCCAACCTGAGCCGGGACTCGTCTACAATGAGCAGTTCTTC.

The genes are TRBV5-4 and TRBJ2-1; 16 bases line up with TRBD2. Germline V gives CDR1 SGHNT, CDR2 YYREEE (reference sequence). The CDR3 is made up of 16 amino acids. With 4 bases clipped from V and 8 bases from J, the junction kept 6 bases outside the gene matches. In DNA form, the CDR3 reads TGTGCCAGCAGCGAGGGACTAGCGGGAGGGCCCCATGAGCAGTTCTTC. Amino acids: CASSEGLAGGPHEQFF. The variable domain in full, completed from reference TRBV5-4 and TRBJ2-1, reads ETGVTQSPTHLIKTRGQQVTLRCSSQSGHNTVSWYQQALGQGPQFIFQYYREEENGRGNFPPRFSGLQFPNYSSELNVNALELDDSALYLCASSEGLAGGPHEQFFGPGTRLTVL.

This chain links TRBV4-3 with TRBJ2-7; D perhaps matches TRBD1 (6 bases). The CDR3 contains 15 residues. Germline V CDR1 and CDR2: LGHNA, YSLEER. Between the trimmed V and J ends, which lost 4 bases and 2 bases, there was a span of 15 bases. The DNA for the CDR3 is TGCGCCAGCAGCCCAGGGGCGGTTACAACCTACGAGCAGTACTTC. It yields the protein CASSPGAVTTYEQYF.

The V gene is TRBV6-2 or TRBV6-3, the J gene TRBJ1-2, with D possibly being TRBD1 (5 bases). CDR3 length equals 15 residues. Germline V CDR1 and CDR2: MNHEY, SVGEGT. Trimming stripped 6 bases from V and 4 bases from J, with 18 bases between. The CDR3 loop is CASSERGNSIYGYTF. CDR3 coding DNA: TGTGCCAGCAGCGAAAGGGGAAACTCCATCTATGGCTACACCTTC.

This clone was detected only a few times. V gene TRBV11-2 combines with J gene TRBJ2-5; TRBD1 agrees at 8 bases. V lost 3 bases to trimming and J lost 4 bases; unmatched junction nucleotides: 7. This CDR3 contains 15 residues. Germline CDR1 is SGHAT and CDR2 is FQNNGV. CDR3 DNA: TGTGCCAGCAGCTTTCAGGGGGCGGTTGGAGAGACCCAGTACTTC. As protein: CASSFQGAVGETQYF.

CDR3 loop: CASSMNRGVKTGELFF. The CDR3 DNA reads as TGTGCCAGTAGTATGAACAGGGGAGTGAAAACCGGGGAGCTGTTTTTT. The J gene is TRBJ2-2, the V gene TRBV19; 7 positions agree with TRBD1. Trimming removed 3 bases from V and 5 bases from J; junction bases left unmatched: 9. This CDR3 has 16 residues. Germline CDR1 is LNHDA and CDR2 is SQIVND (reference sequence).